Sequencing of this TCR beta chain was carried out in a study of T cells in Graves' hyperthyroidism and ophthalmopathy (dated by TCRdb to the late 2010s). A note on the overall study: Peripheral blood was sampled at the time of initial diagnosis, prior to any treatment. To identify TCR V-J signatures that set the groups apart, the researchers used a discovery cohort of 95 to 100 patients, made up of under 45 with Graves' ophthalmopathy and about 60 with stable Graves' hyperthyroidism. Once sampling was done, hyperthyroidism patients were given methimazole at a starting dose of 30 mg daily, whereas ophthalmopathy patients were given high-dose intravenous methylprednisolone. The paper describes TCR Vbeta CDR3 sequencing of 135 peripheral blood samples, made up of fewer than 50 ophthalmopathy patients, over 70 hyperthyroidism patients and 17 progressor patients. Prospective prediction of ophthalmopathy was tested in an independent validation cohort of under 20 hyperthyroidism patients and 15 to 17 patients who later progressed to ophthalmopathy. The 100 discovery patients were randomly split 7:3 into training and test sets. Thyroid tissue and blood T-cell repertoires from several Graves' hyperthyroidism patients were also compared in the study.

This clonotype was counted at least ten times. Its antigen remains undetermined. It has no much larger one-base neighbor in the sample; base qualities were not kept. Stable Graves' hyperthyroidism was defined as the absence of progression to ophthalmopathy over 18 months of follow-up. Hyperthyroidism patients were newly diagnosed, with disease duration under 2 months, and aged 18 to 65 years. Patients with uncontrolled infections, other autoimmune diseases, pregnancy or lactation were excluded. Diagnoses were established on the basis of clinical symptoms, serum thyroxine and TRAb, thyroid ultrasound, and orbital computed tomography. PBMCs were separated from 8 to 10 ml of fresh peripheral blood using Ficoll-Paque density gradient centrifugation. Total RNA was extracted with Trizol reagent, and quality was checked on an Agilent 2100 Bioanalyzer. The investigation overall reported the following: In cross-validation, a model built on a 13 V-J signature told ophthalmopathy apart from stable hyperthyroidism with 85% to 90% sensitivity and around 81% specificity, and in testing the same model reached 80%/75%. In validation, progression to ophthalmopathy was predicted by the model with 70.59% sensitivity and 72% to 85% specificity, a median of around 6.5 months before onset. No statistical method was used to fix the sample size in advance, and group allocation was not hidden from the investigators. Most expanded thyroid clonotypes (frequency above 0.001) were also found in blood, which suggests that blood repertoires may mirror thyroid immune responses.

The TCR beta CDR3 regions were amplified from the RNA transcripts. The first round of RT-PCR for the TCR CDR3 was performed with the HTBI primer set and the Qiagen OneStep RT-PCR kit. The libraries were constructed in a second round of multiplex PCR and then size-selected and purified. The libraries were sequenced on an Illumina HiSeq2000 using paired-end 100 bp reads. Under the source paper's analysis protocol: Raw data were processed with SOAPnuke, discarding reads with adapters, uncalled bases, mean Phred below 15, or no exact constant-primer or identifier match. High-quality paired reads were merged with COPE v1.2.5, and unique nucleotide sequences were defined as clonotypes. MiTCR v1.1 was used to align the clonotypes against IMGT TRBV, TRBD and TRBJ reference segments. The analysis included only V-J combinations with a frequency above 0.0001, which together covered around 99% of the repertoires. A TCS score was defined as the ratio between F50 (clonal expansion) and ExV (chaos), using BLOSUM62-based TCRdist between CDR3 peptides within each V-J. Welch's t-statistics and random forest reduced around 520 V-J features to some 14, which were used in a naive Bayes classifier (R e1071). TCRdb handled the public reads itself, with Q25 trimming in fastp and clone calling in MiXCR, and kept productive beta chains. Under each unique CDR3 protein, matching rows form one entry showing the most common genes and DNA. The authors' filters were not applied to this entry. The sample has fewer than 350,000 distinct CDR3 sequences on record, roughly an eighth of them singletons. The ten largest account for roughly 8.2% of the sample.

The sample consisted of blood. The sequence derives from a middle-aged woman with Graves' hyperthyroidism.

The encoded CDR3 is CASSPDRVSYNEQFF. The DNA sequence is given as TGTGCCAGCAGCCCGGACAGGGTCTCCTACAATGAGCAGTTCTTC. The V gene is TRBV11-2 and the J gene is TRBJ2-1; TRBD1 matches 8 bases in the middle. CDR1 and CDR2, per the germline V gene, are SGHAT and FQNNGV. The CDR3 goes from the cysteine to the phenylalanine over 15 residues. The sequence is cut down to CDR3 DNA, 45 bases in frame from base 1. At the junction V is shortened by 5 bases and J by 0 bases; bases outside the gene matches: 3.